These 3 T cell receptor beta chains originate from one sample sequenced in a study of shared clonotypes between healthy human individuals. Naive CD8 populations comprised CD45RO-negative cells positively selected for CCR7, excluding terminally differentiated effector memory CD45RA+ cells. The assay was immunoSEQ multiplex PCR, and TCRdb's table has in-frame clones only and misses some. This sample carries around 600,000 clones, 95% of them seen once, and the ten largest clones take approximately 0.11%. Input material: naive CD8+ T cells sorted from blood. These receptors were collected from a woman aged 25 to 39 in good health.

The chain employs TRBV14 and TRBJ2-3; 11 positions match TRBD2. The CDR3 loop spans 15 amino acids. The junction had 3 bases not matched to a gene; V was cut back by 4 bases and J by 3 bases. CDR1 is SGHDN, CDR2 FVKESK, per germline. In DNA form, the CDR3 reads TGTGCCAGCAGCCGTACTAGCGGGAGTACAGATACGCAGTATTTT. This codes for CASSRTSGSTDTQYF. Full variable domain (rest looked up from reference TRBV14 and TRBJ2-3): EAGVTQFPSHSVIEKGQTVTLRCDPISGHDNLYWYRRVMGKEIKFLLHFVKESKQDESGMPNNRFLAERTGGTYSTLKVQPAELEDSGVYFCASSRTSGSTDTQYFGPGTRLTVL.

The J gene is TRBJ2-7, the V gene TRBV10-3; possibly TRBD1 for D (6 bases). V lost 5 bases, J lost 3 bases, and 23 bases lay in between. The CDR3 extends over 17 amino acids. The germline gives CDR1 ENHRY, CDR2 SYGVKD. The CDR3 DNA follows: TGTGCCATCAGTCCCAGCGGCAGGGGATCCCCCCTCTACGAGCAGTACTTC. It translates to CAISPSGRGSPLYEQYF.

This clone showed up just once. This rearrangement joins TRBV6-1 to TRBJ2-7; the D gene could be TRBD1 or TRBD2 (6 bases each). V was clipped by 1 base and J by 3 bases, with 13 bases between them. The length of the CDR3 is 15 residues. The germline V gene encodes CDR1 MNHNS and CDR2 SASEGT. The CDR3 nucleotides read TGTGCCAGCAGTGAAGAGGAGGGGGGTATCTACGAGCAGTACTTC. This encodes CASSEEEGGIYEQYF.